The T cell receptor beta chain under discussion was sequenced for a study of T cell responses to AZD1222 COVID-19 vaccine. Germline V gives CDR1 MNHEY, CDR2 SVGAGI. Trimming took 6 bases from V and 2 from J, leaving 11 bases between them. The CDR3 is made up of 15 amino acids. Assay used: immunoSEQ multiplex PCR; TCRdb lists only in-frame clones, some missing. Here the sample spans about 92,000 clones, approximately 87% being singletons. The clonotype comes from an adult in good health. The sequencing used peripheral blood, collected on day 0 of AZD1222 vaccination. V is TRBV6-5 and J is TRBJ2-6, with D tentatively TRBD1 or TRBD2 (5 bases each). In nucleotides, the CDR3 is TGTGCCAGCAGGCACCGAGGGGCTGGGGCCAACGTCCTGACTTTC. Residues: CASRHRGAGANVLTF.